Listed below are T cell receptor beta chains from one sample, sequenced in a study of CD8+CD57+ T cells in acquired aplastic anemia. One entry per CDR3 protein, called by TCRdb with MiXCR from the reads. The table records 150,000 to 200,000 distinct CDR3 sequences, approximately 44% of them present only once. The sample comprised sorted CD4+, CD8+, or CD8+CD57+ T cells (not recorded which) from PBMCs. All receptors derive from a human donor in good health. Both conserved end residues are part of each CDR3. A D gene is named only where the DNA matches it firmly. Clone size is not always given. Where it is, it says once, few, many or a class for expanded clones.

j_gene | v_gene | d_gene | abundance | CDR3nt | CDR3aa
TRBJ1-5 | TRBV2 | NA | NA | TGTGCCAGCAGTGAAGCCATTCAGCCCCAGCATTTT | CASSEAIQPQHF
TRBJ2-5 | TRBV6-5 | NA | NA | TGTGCCAGCAGTTCTACAGAAGTGACCCAGTACTTC | CASSSTEVTQYF
TRBJ1-2 | TRBV9 | NA | NA | TGTGCCAGCAGCGTTTCAGGGGCGGACACCTTC | CASSVSGADTF
TRBJ1-5 | TRBV10-3 | TRBD1 | NA | TGTGCCATCAGTGAGTCTGGGATAGGGGGCGGTCAGCCCCAGCATTTT | CAISESGIGGGQPQHF
TRBJ2-7 | TRBV15 | NA | NA | TGTGCCACCAGCAGACACCCGTTAGGACAGCCGACCTACGAGCAGTACTTC | CATSRHPLGQPTYEQYF
TRBJ2-7 | TRBV7-9 | NA | NA | TGTGCCAGCAGCCAACTCAGGATCGACCAGCAGTACTTC | CASSQLRIDQQYF
TRBJ1-1 | TRBV3-1 | NA | many | TGTGCCAGCAGCCAAGGTTGGCACACTGAAGCTTTCTTT | CASSQGWHTEAFF
TRBJ1-2 | TRBV12-3/TRBV12-4 | TRBD1 | NA | TGTGCCAGCAGTGGCAGGGACAGCACCTCCTTC | CASSGRDSTSF
TRBJ1-1 | TRBV19 | NA | once | TGTGCCAGTAGTAAGGACCCATGGAACACTGAAGCTTTCTTT | CASSKDPWNTEAFF
TRBJ1-2 | TRBV7-9 | NA | NA | TGTGCCAGCAGCTCCAGCGGAACAGGCCATGGCTACACCTTC | CASSSSGTGHGYTF
TRBJ1-2 | TRBV27 | TRBD1 | NA | TGTGCCAGCAGCCGATTACAGGGGGACAGTGGCTACACCTTC | CASSRLQGDSGYTF
TRBJ2-1 | TRBV10-2 | TRBD2 | NA | TGCGCCAGCAGTGTCGACTCAGGACTAGCGGGTTACAATGAGCAGTTCTTC | CASSVDSGLAGYNEQFF
TRBJ2-1 | TRBV9 | NA | many | TGTGCCAGCAGCGTAGTACCGACAGGCGAGCAGTTCTTC | CASSVVPTGEQFF
TRBJ1-2 | TRBV25-1 | TRBD1 | NA | TGTGCCAGCAGTGAACCCGGACAGGAGAGGTATGGCTACACCTTC | CASSEPGQERYGYTF
TRBJ2-1 | TRBV2 | TRBD1 | NA | TGTGCCGGACAGGGGAATGAGCAGTTCTTC | CAGQGNEQFF
TRBJ2-1 | TRBV19 | TRBD2 | many | TGTGCCAGTAGTATAGGAGGACTAGCGGGCTCCTACAATGAGCAGTTCTTC | CASSIGGLAGSYNEQFF
TRBJ1-5 | TRBV4-1 | NA | many | TGCGCCAGCAGCCAAGAACCGGTGGGTCAGCCCCAGCATTTT | CASSQEPVGQPQHF
TRBJ1-2 | TRBV18 | TRBD1 | few | TGTGCCAGCTCACCACTCGGGACAGGGAATGGCTACACCTTC | CASSPLGTGNGYTF
TRBJ1-3 | TRBV10-3 | NA | NA | TGTGCCATCAGTGGCTCTGGAAACACCATATATTTT | CAISGSGNTIYF
TRBJ1-2 | TRBV7-8 | TRBD1 | few | TGTGCCAGCACACCGGGACAGGGGTATGGCTACACCTTC | CASTPGQGYGYTF
TRBJ2-1 | TRBV15 | NA | few | TGTGCCACCAGCAGAGTCGCGGGGTCCTACAATGAGCAGTTCTTC | CATSRVAGSYNEQFF
TRBJ2-1 | TRBV20-1 | TRBD2 | once | TGCAGTGCTACGGGACTAGCGGGAGTAGATGAGCAGTTCTTC | CSATGLAGVDEQFF
TRBJ1-6 | TRBV7-2 | TRBD1 | many | TGTGCCAGCAGCTTAGCGGTCGACAGGGTATCACCCCTCCACTTT | CASSLAVDRVSPLHF
TRBJ2-5 | TRBV10-3 | NA | NA | TGTGCCATCAGTGATGCTGAGACCCAGTACTTC | CAISDAETQYF
TRBJ1-2 | TRBV19 | NA | NA | TGTGCCAGTAGGACAGGCCACTATGGCTACACCTTC | CASRTGHYGYTF
TRBJ1-4 | TRBV7-9 | TRBD1 | once | TGTGCCAGCAGCGGCAGGGGGATGCAAAAATCTTTT | CASSGRGMQKSF
TRBJ2-3 | TRBV29-1 | NA | many | TGCAGCGTCGGGGGACCCCCCTATAGCACAGATACGCAGTATTTT | CSVGGPPYSTDTQYF
TRBJ1-5 | TRBV20-1 | TRBD1 | NA | TGCAGTGCTAGTAGACAGGGGAGGGAAGTTCAGCCCCAGCATTTT | CSASRQGREVQPQHF
TRBJ2-7 | TRBV29-1 | TRBD1 | NA | TGCAGCGGCCGGGACAGGGATTACGAGCAGTACTTC | CSGRDRDYEQYF
TRBJ2-4 | TRBV24-1 | NA | many | TGTGCCACCAGTGATGGGAGTGGGGGCCTAGCCAAAAACATTCAGTACTTC | CATSDGSGGLAKNIQYF
TRBJ1-6 | TRBV19 | NA | NA | TGTGCCAGTAGTATGTCCTCGGGAGACAATTCACCCCTCCACTTT | CASSMSSGDNSPLHF
TRBJ2-1 | TRBV10-3 | TRBD1 | many | TGTGCCATCAGTGGGGGACAGGACTACCGAACCTTC | CAISGGQDYRTF
TRBJ2-3 | TRBV6-1 | TRBD2 | few | TGTGCCAGCAGCCAAGTCGGTGCGGGAGTGGGCTATACGCAGTATTTT | CASSQVGAGVGYTQYF
TRBJ1-1 | TRBV19 | NA | NA | TGTGCCAGCCAATTTGGCACTGAAGCTTTCTTT | CASQFGTEAFF
TRBJ2-2 | TRBV28 | TRBD1 | few | TGTGCCAGCAGTTTAAAGGGGGCGAGGACCGGGGAGCTGTTTTTT | CASSLKGARTGELFF
TRBJ1-2 | TRBV5-1 | NA | many | TGCGCCAGCAGCTTGGAATCGGTGTTGTATGGCTACACCTTC | CASSLESVLYGYTF
TRBJ1-1 | TRBV7-9 | NA | NA | TGTGCCAGCAGCCCCCGGGGCAGATTGAACACTGAAGCTTTCTTT | CASSPRGRLNTEAFF
TRBJ2-7 | TRBV15 | TRBD1 | NA | TGTGCCACCAGCACCGGGACAGGGAACTACGAGCAGTACTTC | CATSTGTGNYEQYF
TRBJ1-2 | TRBV2 | NA | many | TGTGCCAGCACCCGAGGAGGACAAGAAGCTAACTATGGCTACACCTTC | CASTRGGQEANYGYTF
TRBJ1-2 | TRBV2 | TRBD1 | few | TGTGCCAGCAGTACCAGATCGACAGGGACCTATGGCTACACCTTC | CASSTRSTGTYGYTF
TRBJ2-1 | TRBV10-2 | NA | NA | TGCGCCAGCAATATGGCGGCGAGCTCCTACAATGAGCAGTTCTTC | CASNMAASSYNEQFF
TRBJ1-2 | TRBV4-2 | TRBD1 | NA | TGTGCCAGCAGCCAAAGACAGGGAGCCCTGGATCGACGTCGTGGCTACACCTTC | CASSQRQGALDRRRGYTF
TRBJ2-3 | TRBV19 | TRBD2 | NA | TGTGCCAGTAGTATAAAGTGGGAGGGCCGGACGCAGTATTTT | CASSIKWEGRTQYF
TRBJ2-7 | TRBV19 | NA | many | TGTGCCAGTAGTATGGTGGGAACCTACGAGCAGTACTTC | CASSMVGTYEQYF
TRBJ2-7 | TRBV7-2 | NA | NA | TGTGCCAGCAGCTTCAGACCAAATTACGAGCAGTACTTC | CASSFRPNYEQYF
TRBJ2-1 | TRBV7-2 | NA | many | TGTGCCAGCAGCCCTGGACTGAATTCCTACAATGAGCAGTTCTTC | CASSPGLNSYNEQFF
TRBJ2-6 | TRBV12-3/TRBV12-4 | NA | many | TGTGCCAGCAGCCATACAGGCTCTGGGGCCAACGTCCTGACTTTC | CASSHTGSGANVLTF
TRBJ1-4 | TRBV13 | NA | many | TGTGCCAGCAGCTTTGGACAATCTAATGAAAAACTGTTTTTT | CASSFGQSNEKLFF
TRBJ2-7 | TRBV29-1 | TRBD1 | many | TGCAGCGGACCCGGGACAGGGGGAGACGATTCCTACGAGCAGTACTTC | CSGPGTGGDDSYEQYF
TRBJ2-7 | TRBV6-5 | TRBD2 | many | TGTGCCAGCAGTTCCAGCGGGAGAAGAGGCGAGCAGTACTTC | CASSSSGRRGEQYF
TRBJ1-5 | TRBV4-1 | NA | many | TGCGCCAGCAGCCAAGGGCTGGGATTTGGGGCGGGGCATTTT | CASSQGLGFGAGHF
TRBJ2-5 | TRBV20-1 | NA | NA | TGCAGTGCGGGCGTACCACAAGAGACCCAGTACTTC | CSAGVPQETQYF
TRBJ1-5 | TRBV2 | NA | NA | TGTGCCAGCAGTGAATGGGGTGGTAGCAATCAGCCCCAGCATTTT | CASSEWGGSNQPQHF
TRBJ2-3 | TRBV2 | TRBD2 | NA | TGTGCCAGCAGTGAAGGAGGGGAGGGGCTGGCAGATACGCAGTATTTT | CASSEGGEGLADTQYF
TRBJ2-7 | TRBV28 | NA | NA | TGTGCCAGCAGCGGTGGTACTAGCCTAACAACCTACGAGCAGTACTTC | CASSGGTSLTTYEQYF
TRBJ2-2 | TRBV5-4 | NA | many | TGTGCCAGCAGCTTGGCATACCAGTCGGGGAACACCGGGGAGCTGTTTTTT | CASSLAYQSGNTGELFF
TRBJ2-7 | TRBV7-2 | NA | few | TGTGCCAGCAGCCGGGGCCTGGGCGAGCAGTACTTC | CASSRGLGEQYF